Reported below is one T cell receptor beta chain. The data are from a study of Ad26.COV2.S vaccination and SARS-CoV-2 variants. TCRdb keeps only in-frame clones here, not all; method: immunoSEQ multiplex PCR. The sample holds about 480,000 clones; roughly 89% are singletons and the top ten take 9.5% to 15%. V was clipped by 10 bases and J by 0 bases, with 24 bases between them. Germline V gene data show CDR1 as MNHEY and CDR2 as SMNVEV (reference sequence). The CDR3 runs to 17 residues. Treatment denoted: some 20 received Ad26.COV2.S at low or high dose, single or two shots; roughly five received placebo; per-sample allocation not given. The investigators took samples on day 63 after the first vaccine or placebo injection. This adult donor, from Boston, was 18-55 years old.

The input for sequencing was peripheral blood, taken in a trial of Ad26.COV2.S vaccine versus placebo. V and J are TRBV27 and TRBJ1-1; D is perhaps TRBD1 (5 bases). The TCR was taken from a person between 18 and 65 years old who received the Ad26.COV2.S COVID-19 vaccine or a placebo. CDR3 in DNA: TGTGCCACTAGGGGCCGGCAGGGAAGTAGAGTGAACACTGAAGCTTTCTTT. Translated, it gives CATRGRQGSRVNTEAFF.